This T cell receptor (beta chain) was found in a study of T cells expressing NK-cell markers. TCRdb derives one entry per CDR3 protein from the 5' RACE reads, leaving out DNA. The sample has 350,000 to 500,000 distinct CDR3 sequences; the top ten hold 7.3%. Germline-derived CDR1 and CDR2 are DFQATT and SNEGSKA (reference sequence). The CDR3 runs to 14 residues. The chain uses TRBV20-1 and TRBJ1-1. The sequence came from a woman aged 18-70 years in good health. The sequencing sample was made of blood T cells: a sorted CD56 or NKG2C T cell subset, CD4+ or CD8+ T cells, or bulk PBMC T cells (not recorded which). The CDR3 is CSARPVRDNTEAFF.